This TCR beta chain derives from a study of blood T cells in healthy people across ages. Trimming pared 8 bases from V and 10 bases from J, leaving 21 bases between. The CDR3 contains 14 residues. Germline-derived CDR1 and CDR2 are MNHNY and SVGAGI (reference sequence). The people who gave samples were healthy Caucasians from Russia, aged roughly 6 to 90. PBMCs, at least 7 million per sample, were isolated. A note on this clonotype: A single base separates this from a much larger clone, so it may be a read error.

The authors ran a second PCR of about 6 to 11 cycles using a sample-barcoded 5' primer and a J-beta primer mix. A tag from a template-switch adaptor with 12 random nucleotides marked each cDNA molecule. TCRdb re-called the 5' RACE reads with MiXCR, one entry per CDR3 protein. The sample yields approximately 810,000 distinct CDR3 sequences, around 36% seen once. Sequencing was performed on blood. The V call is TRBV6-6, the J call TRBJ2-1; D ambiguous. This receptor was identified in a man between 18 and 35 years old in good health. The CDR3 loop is CASRRSYGSYEQFF. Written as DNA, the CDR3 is TGTGCCAGCCGTCGCTCATACGGGTCCTACGAGCAGTTCTTC.